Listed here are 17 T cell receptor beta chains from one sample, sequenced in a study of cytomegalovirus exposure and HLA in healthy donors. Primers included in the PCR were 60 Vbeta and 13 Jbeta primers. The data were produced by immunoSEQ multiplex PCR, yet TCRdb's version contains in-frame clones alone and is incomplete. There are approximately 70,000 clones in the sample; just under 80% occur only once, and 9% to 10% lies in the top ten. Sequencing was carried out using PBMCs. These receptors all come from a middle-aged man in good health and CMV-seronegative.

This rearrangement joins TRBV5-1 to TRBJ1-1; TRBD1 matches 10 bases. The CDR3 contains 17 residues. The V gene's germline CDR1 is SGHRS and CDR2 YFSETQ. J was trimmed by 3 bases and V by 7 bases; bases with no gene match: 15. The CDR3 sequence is CASGLRDRGTLDTEAFF. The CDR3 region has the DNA TGCGCCAGCGGGCTCCGGGACAGGGGTACACTTGACACTGAAGCTTTCTTT.

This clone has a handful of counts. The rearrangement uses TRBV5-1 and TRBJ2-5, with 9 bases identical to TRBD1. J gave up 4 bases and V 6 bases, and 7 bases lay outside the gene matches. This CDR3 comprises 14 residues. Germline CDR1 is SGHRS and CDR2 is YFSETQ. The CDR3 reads CASTPTGGRETQYF. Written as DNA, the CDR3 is TGCGCCAGCACCCCCACAGGGGGCCGAGAGACCCAGTACTTC.

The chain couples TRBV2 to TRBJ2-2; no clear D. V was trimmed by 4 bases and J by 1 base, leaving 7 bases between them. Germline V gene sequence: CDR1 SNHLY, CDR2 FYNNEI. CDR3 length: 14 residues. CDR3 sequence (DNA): TGTGCCAGCAGTGGTAACAGGAACACCGGGGAGCTGTTTTTT. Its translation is CASSGNRNTGELFF.

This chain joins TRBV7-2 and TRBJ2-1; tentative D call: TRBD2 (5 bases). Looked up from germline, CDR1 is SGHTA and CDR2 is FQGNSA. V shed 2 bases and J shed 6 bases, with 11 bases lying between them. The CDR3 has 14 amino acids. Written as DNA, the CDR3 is TGTGCCAGCAGCTTATTAGGCCTAGCCAATGAGCAGTTCTTC. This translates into CASSLLGLANEQFF.

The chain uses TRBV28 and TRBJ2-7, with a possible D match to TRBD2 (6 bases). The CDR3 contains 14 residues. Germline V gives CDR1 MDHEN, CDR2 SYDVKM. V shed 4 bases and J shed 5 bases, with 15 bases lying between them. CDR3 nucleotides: TGTGCCAGCAGTTCATCGGGGGATAGAGACGAGCAGTACTTC. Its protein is CASSSSGDRDEQYF.

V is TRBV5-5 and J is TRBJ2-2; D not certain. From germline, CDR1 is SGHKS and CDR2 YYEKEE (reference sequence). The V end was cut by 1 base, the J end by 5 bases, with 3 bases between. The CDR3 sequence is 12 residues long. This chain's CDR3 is CASSLLTGELFF. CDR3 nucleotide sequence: TGTGCCAGCAGCTTGCTGACCGGGGAGCTGTTTTTT.

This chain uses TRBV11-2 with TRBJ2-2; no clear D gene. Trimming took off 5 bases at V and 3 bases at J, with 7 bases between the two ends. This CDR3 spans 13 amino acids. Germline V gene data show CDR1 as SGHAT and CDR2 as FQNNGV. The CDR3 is CASSPQDTGELFF. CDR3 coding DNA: TGTGCCAGCAGCCCGCAGGACACCGGGGAGCTGTTTTTT.

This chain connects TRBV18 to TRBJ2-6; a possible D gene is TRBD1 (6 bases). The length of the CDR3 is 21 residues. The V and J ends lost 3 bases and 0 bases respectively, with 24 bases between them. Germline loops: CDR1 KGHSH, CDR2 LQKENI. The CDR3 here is CASSPPPRLDSPGSGANVLTF. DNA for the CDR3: TGTGCCAGCTCACCTCCCCCCCGTCTGGACAGCCCTGGCTCTGGGGCCAACGTCCTGACTTTC.

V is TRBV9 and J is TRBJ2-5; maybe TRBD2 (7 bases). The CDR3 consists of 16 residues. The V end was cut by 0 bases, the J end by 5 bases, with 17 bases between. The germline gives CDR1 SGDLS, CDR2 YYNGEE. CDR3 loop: CASSVEGGVPGETQYF. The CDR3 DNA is TGTGCCAGCAGCGTAGAGGGGGGGGTCCCGGGGGAGACCCAGTACTTC.

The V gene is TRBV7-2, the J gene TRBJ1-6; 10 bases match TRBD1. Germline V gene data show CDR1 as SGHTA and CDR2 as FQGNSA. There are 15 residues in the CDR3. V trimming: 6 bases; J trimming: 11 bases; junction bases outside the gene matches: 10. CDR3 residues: CASRLVGTGETPLHF. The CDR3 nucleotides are TGTGCCAGCAGACTAGTGGGGACAGGGGAAACACCCCTCCACTTT.

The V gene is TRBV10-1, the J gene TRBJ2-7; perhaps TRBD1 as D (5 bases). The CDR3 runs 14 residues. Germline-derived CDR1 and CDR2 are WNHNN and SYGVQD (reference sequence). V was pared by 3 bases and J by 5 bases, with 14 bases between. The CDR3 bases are TGCGCCAGCAGTGAAACAGGTCTAGGGGACGAGCAGTACTTC. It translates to CASSETGLGDEQYF.

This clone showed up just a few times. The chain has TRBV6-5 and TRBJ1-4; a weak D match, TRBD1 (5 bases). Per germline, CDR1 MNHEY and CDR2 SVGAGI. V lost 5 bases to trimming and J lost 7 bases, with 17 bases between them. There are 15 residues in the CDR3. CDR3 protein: CASSPSWGGTEKLFF. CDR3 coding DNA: TGTGCCAGCAGTCCCTCCTGGGGGGGAACTGAAAAACTGTTTTTT.

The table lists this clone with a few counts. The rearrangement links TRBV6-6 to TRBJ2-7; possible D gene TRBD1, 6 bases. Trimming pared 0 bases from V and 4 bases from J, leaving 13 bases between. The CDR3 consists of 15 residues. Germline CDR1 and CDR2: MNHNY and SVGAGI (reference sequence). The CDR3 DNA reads TGTGCCAGCAGTTACTCCCCGGGCAGGGGATACGAGCAGTACTTC. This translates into CASSYSPGRGYEQYF.

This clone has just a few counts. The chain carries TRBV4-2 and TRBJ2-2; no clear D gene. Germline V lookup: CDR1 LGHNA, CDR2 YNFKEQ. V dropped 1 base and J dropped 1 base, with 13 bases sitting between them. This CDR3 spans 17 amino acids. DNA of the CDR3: TGTGCCAGCAGCCAAGGGTCCAGCGAAATGAACACCGGGGAGCTGTTTTTT. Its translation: CASSQGSSEMNTGELFF.

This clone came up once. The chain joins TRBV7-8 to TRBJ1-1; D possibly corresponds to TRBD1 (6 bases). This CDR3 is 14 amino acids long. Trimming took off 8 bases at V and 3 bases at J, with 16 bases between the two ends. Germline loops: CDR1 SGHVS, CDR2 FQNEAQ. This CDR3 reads CASAPTGLYTEAFF. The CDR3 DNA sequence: TGTGCCAGCGCTCCCACAGGGCTATACACTGAAGCTTTCTTT. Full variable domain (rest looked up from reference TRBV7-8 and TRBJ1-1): GAGVSQSPRYKVAKRGQDVALRCDPISGHVSLFWYQQALGQGPEFLTYFQNEAQLDKSGLPSDRFFAERPEGSVSTLKIQRTQQEDSAVYLCASAPTGLYTEAFFGQGTRLTVV.

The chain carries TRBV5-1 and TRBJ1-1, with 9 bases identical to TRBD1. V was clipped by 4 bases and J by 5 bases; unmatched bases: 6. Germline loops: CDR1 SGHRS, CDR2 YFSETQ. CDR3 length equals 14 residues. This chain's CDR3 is CASSPPGQGTEAFF. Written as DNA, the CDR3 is TGCGCCAGCAGCCCTCCGGGACAGGGTACTGAAGCTTTCTTT.

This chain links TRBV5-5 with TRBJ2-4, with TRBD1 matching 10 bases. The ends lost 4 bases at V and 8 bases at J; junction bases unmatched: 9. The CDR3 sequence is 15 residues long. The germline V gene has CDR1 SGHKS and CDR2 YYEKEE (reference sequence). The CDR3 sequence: CASSPGTGAADIQYF. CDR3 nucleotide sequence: TGTGCCAGCAGCCCCGGGACAGGGGCGGCCGACATTCAGTACTTC.